Below are 18 T cell receptor beta chains sequenced from a single sample in a study of read filtering for tumor transcriptome and immune sequencing. This library used roughly 400 ng RNA and molecular barcoded adaptors spanning alpha/delta and beta/gamma chains. TCRdb itself ran the reads through MiXCR, one entry per CDR3 protein. The profile shows 75,000 to 90,000 distinct CDR3 sequences, around 12% of them singletons. The sample comprised a population of CD138-negative cells sorted from bone marrow. These receptor sequences come from a donor over 35 with multiple myeloma.

Many counts were recorded for this clonotype. The chain links TRBV9 to TRBJ2-3; perhaps D is TRBD1 or TRBD2 (5 bases each). The germline V and J ends were trimmed by 0 bases and 4 bases, with 15 bases remaining between them. Germline CDR1 SGDLS, CDR2 YYNGEE. CDR3 length: 16 amino acids. The CDR3 here is CASSVATGRSADTQYF. DNA of the CDR3: TGTGCCAGCAGCGTAGCTACGGGACGGTCGGCAGATACGCAGTATTTT.

About this clonotype itself: A much larger clone sits a single nucleotide away, making a read error possible. The CDR3 DNA sequence: TGCAGTGCTAGAGATGTTCTAGCGGTCACAGATACGCAGTATTTT. Its protein is CSARDVLAVTDTQYF. The V and J genes are TRBV20-1 and TRBJ2-3, with 7 bases identical to TRBD2. Germline CDR1 and CDR2: DFQATT and SNEGSKA (reference sequence). The CDR3 covers 15 residues. Losses at the gene ends were 0 bases for V and 2 bases for J; bases not matched to a gene: 5.

This chain links TRBV6-1 with TRBJ2-7, with 8 bases identical to TRBD2. The CDR3 runs 15 residues. Trimming at V came to 5 bases and at J to 2 bases, leaving 8 bases not matched to a gene. Looked up from germline, CDR1 is MNHNS and CDR2 is SASEGT. The CDR3 is CASSYSYGRAYEQYF. The CDR3 DNA follows: TGTGCCAGCAGTTACTCGTACGGGAGGGCCTACGAGCAGTACTTC.

Regarding this clonotype: A much larger clone sits a single nucleotide away, making a read error possible. This chain joins TRBV4-2 and TRBJ2-7, with TRBD2 matching over 8 bases. The CDR3 totals 17 residues. Per germline, CDR1 LGHNA and CDR2 YNFKEQ. The trim removed 0 bases at V and 8 bases at J, leaving 15 bases unmatched. CDR3 amino acids: CASSQDPGGLGGRKQYF. The CDR3 nucleotides are TGTGCCAGCAGCCAAGATCCGGGGGGACTAGGAGGTAGGAAGCAGTACTTC.

This clonotype was recorded at least ten times. The chain employs TRBV11-3 and TRBJ2-3; D not resolved. Per the germline V gene, CDR1 is SGHNT and CDR2 is YENEEA. V lost 3 bases and J lost 0, with 7 bases in between. The CDR3 totals 14 residues. CDR3 residues: CASSFVASTDTQYF. CDR3 DNA: TGTGCCAGCAGCTTTGTGGCTAGCACAGATACGCAGTATTTT.

This clonotype was counted ten times or more. The DNA for the CDR3 is TGTGCCAGCAGTTTCATTAGCGGGAGTGGTAATGAGCAGTTCTTC. Its protein product is CASSFISGSGNEQFF. This chain links TRBV27 with TRBJ2-1; 9 positions agree with TRBD2. V trimming: 3 bases; J trimming: 7 bases; junction bases outside the gene matches: 7. CDR3 length: 15 amino acids. Germline CDR1 MNHEY, CDR2 SMNVEV (reference sequence).

For this clonotype: A single base separates this from a much larger clone, so it may be a read error. The chain joins TRBV6-2 or TRBV6-3 to TRBJ2-7; D may correspond to TRBD1 or TRBD2 (5 bases each). CDR3 length equals 18 residues. Germline lookup yields CDR1 MNHEY and CDR2 SVGEGT. V gave up 6 bases and J gave up 2 bases, with 26 bases separating them. The CDR3 DNA reads as TGTGCCAGCAGATACCCGACCCGGGGCCGAGGGAACCCCTACGAGCAGTACTTC. This gives the protein CASRYPTRGRGNPYEQYF.

In this sample, this clonotype turned up many times. This chain connects TRBV2 to TRBJ1-2; the D gene is possibly TRBD1 (5 bases). The CDR3 runs 12 residues. V lost 7 bases and J 4 bases, leaving 10 bases between the germline ends. Germline values: CDR1 SNHLY, CDR2 FYNNEI. CDR3 DNA: TGTGCCAGCAACAGACAGCTCTATGGCTACACCTTC. Residues: CASNRQLYGYTF.

Remarks on this clonotype: It may be a read error: a sequence one base away is much more abundant. The genes are TRBV3-1 and TRBJ1-4; D uncertain. The CDR3 is 14 residues long. The germline V gene encodes CDR1 LGHDT and CDR2 YNNKEL (reference sequence). The CDR3 DNA sequence: TGTGCCAGCAGCCAAGACAGTCATAATGAAAAACAGTTTTTT. It encodes CASSQDSHNEKQFF.

This clonotype was seen many times. The CDR3 DNA reads TGCGCCAGCAGCCAAGTGGTCTACCTTGGGACCCAGTACTTC. It specifies CASSQVVYLGTQYF. This sequence joins TRBV4-1 and TRBJ2-5, with D uncertain. V was shortened by 1 base and J by 7 bases, with 13 bases between the two germline ends. This CDR3 is built from 14 residues. Germline assignment: CDR1 MGHRA and CDR2 YSYEKL.

This clonotype has a handful of counts. The chain carries TRBV6-1 and TRBJ2-1; 7 positions agree with TRBD1. V shed 7 bases and J 7 bases; nucleotides not matched to a gene: 7. Germline V lookup: CDR1 MNHNS, CDR2 SASEGT. The CDR3 loop spans 13 amino acids. CDR3 in DNA: TGTGCCAGCAAGGGACAGTCCAGAAATGAGCAGTTCTTC. Its translation is CASKGQSRNEQFF.

Ten or more counts support this clonotype. V gene TRBV14 combines with J gene TRBJ1-2, with 9 bases that match TRBD1. The germline V gene has CDR1 SGHDN and CDR2 FVKESK. Trimming took 4 bases from V and 3 from J; bases not matched to a gene: 9. This CDR3 is built from 16 residues. In nucleotides, the CDR3 is TGTGCCAGCAGCCCCGGGACAGGGCGCGTTGACTATGGCTACACCTTC. The encoded protein is CASSPGTGRVDYGYTF.

This clonotype was counted ten times or more. This chain links TRBV7-9 with TRBJ2-5; D remains ambiguous. Trimming took 5 bases from V and 5 from J, leaving 9 bases between them. The CDR3 covers 12 residues. CDR1 is SEHNR, CDR2 FQNEAQ, per germline (reference sequence). Here the CDR3 DNA reads TGTGCCAGCAGCCCTGAGGCCGAGACCCAGTACTTC. Its translation is CASSPEAETQYF.

This clonotype occurred many times. This chain links TRBV18 with TRBJ2-3, with 7 bases fitting TRBD1. With V trimmed by 3 bases and J by 0 bases, 9 bases remained unmatched. CDR1 is KGHSH, CDR2 LQKENI, per germline. The CDR3 runs to 17 residues. CDR3 protein: CASSPARQGFSTDTQYF. The DNA for the CDR3 is TGTGCCAGCTCACCCGCCCGACAGGGATTCAGCACAGATACGCAGTATTTT. Full variable domain (outside the CDR3, taken from reference TRBV18 and TRBJ2-3): NAGVMQNPRHLVRRRGQEARLRCSPMKGHSHVYWYRQLPEEGLKFMVYLQKENIIDESGMPKERFSAEFPKEGPSILRIQQVVRGDSAAYFCASSPARQGFSTDTQYFGPGTRLTVL.

This clonotype was detected only a few times. A much larger clone differs by one base, so this may be a read error. The chain employs TRBV20-1 and TRBJ2-1; possibly TRBD2 for D (5 bases). The CDR3 consists of 13 residues. Germline V CDR1 and CDR2: DFQATT, SNEGSKA (reference sequence). V lost 2 bases and J lost 9, with 14 bases in between. CDR3 amino acids: CSARTYRRGEQFF. CDR3 DNA sequence: TGCAGTGCTAGAACCTACAGACGGGGTGAGCAGTTCTTC.

This clonotype has at least ten counts. The chain joins TRBV6-2 or TRBV6-3 to TRBJ2-7; D perhaps matches TRBD2 (5 bases). Trimming removed 4 bases at V and 0 bases at J, with 13 bases between. Germline CDR1 is MNHEY and CDR2 is SVGEGT. The CDR3 length is 15 residues. In DNA form, the CDR3 reads TGTGCCAGCAGTTCGAGCGGAAGGTACTCCTACGAGCAGTACTTC. Protein: CASSSSGRYSYEQYF.

V gene TRBV28 combines with J gene TRBJ2-7; tentative D call: TRBD2 (6 bases). The length of the CDR3 is 14 residues. Trimming stripped 2 bases from V and 5 bases from J, with 13 bases between. Germline CDR1 MDHEN, CDR2 SYDVKM. CDR3 DNA: TGTGCCAGCAGTTTAGGGTACCGGGGGAACGAGCAGTACTTC. As protein: CASSLGYRGNEQYF.

This clonotype was counted ten times or more. The V gene is TRBV3-1, the J gene TRBJ2-7; TRBD2 matches at 7 bases. This CDR3 has 13 residues. CDR1 LGHDT and CDR2 YNNKEL come from the germline V gene (reference sequence). The V gene end was trimmed by 4 bases and the J gene end by 7 bases; junction bases not matched to a gene: 7. CDR3 nucleotide sequence: TGTGCCAGCAGCCTCCAGGGAGGGGATGAGCAGTACTTC. Translating gives CASSLQGGDEQYF.